This paragraph covers one T cell receptor (beta chain) sequence. The sample is drawn from a study of shared clonotypes between healthy human individuals. From germline, CDR1 is MDHEN and CDR2 SYDVKM. CDR3 length: 16 residues. J was trimmed by 4 bases and V by 4 bases; bases with no gene match: 9. Produced via immunoSEQ multiplex PCR; TCRdb's table is partial and in-frame only. The sample holds about 120,000 clones, under 70% seen once. This chain uses TRBV28 with TRBJ2-7; 11 bases align to TRBD1. The origin of this receptor is a woman in her 30s in good health. The sequenced sample consisted of memory CD8+ T cells sorted from blood. As for subset: CD45RO+ cells pooled with CCR7-negative TemRA cells. CDR3 DNA sequence: TGTGCCAGCAGTTGGGTGAAGGGGACAGGGGGATACGAGCAGTACTTC. Translating gives CASSWVKGTGGYEQYF.